This is a list of T cell receptor beta chains from one sample in a study of radiotherapy plus CTLA-4 blockade in lung cancer. Clones were sequenced by immunoSEQ multiplex PCR, and TCRdb holds only the in-frame ones, with some missing. The sample lists about 98,000 clones; 82% were seen once. This specimen consisted of peripheral blood, obtained from a patient treated with radiotherapy plus ipilimumab. Source of these receptors: a human donor with non-small cell lung cancer who had a partial response to radiotherapy plus ipilimumab. The CDR3 runs from the conserved cysteine through the conserved F or W. A D gene is named only where the DNA matches it firmly. Only some rows state a clone size, as once, few, many or a class for expanded clones.

v_gene,abundance,d_gene,j_gene,CDR3aa,CDR3nt
TRBV28,NA,NA,TRBJ2-1,CASSPHGAANEQFF,TGTGCCAGCAGTCCCCATGGGGCAGCCAATGAGCAGTTCTTC
TRBV7-9,once,TRBD1,TRBJ1-5,CASSLRDRGIGNQPQHF,TGTGCCAGCAGCTTACGGGACAGGGGAATAGGCAATCAGCCCCAGCATTTT
TRBV28,NA,TRBD1,TRBJ2-7,CASSLKGTGFYEQYF,TGTGCCAGCAGTTTAAAAGGGACAGGGTTCTACGAGCAGTACTTC
TRBV5-1,NA,TRBD2,TRBJ2-3,CASSLRTSGDGDTQYF,TGCGCCAGCAGCTTACGGACTAGCGGAGATGGAGATACGCAGTATTTT
TRBV28,NA,TRBD1,TRBJ1-3,CASARGQGASGNTIYF,TGTGCCAGCGCTAGGGGACAGGGGGCCTCTGGAAACACCATATATTTT
TRBV7-2,NA,TRBD1,TRBJ2-5,CASSVRTGQETQYF,TGTGCCAGCAGCGTCCGGACAGGCCAAGAGACCCAGTACTTC
TRBV5-1,NA,NA,TRBJ2-3,CASSLLGGISTDTQYF,TGCGCCAGCAGCTTGCTGGGCGGGATAAGCACAGATACGCAGTATTTT
TRBV4-1,NA,NA,TRBJ2-2,CASSQDALWPRGNTGELFF,TGCGCCAGCAGCCAAGATGCGCTTTGGCCTAGGGGAAACACCGGGGAGCTGTTTTTT
TRBV2,NA,NA,TRBJ2-7,CASSEGDSTLQYF,TGTGCCAGCAGTGAAGGGGACTCAACGTTGCAGTACTTC
TRBV4-1,NA,NA,TRBJ1-2,CASSQEGSSRAGYTF,TGCGCCAGCAGCCAAGAGGGGTCGTCGCGGGCAGGCTACACCTTC
TRBV5-1,NA,TRBD2,TRBJ2-1,CASSSTTSGTPGTYNEQFF,TGCGCCAGCAGTTCCACAACTAGCGGGACCCCGGGAACCTACAATGAGCAGTTCTTC
TRBV5-1,NA,TRBD2,TRBJ2-7,CASSLSSGSYEQYF,TGCGCCAGCAGCTTGTCTAGCGGGAGTTACGAGCAGTACTTC
TRBV18,once,NA,TRBJ1-3,CASPPSQSAGNTIYF,TGTGCCAGCCCACCCTCCCAAAGCGCTGGAAACACCATATATTTT
TRBV7-6,NA,NA,TRBJ1-5,CASSLGPYRGPQHF,TGTGCCAGCAGCTTAGGGCCGTATCGAGGGCCCCAGCATTTT
TRBV18,NA,NA,TRBJ2-7,CASSPRQGTYEQYF,TGTGCCAGCTCACCGAGGCAGGGGACCTACGAGCAGTACTTC